This T cell receptor (beta chain) was retrieved from a study of OX40 agonist ivuxolimab in advanced cancers. Study background: An agonistic human IgG2 monoclonal antibody against OX40 (CD134) was given. Findings of the study overall: Antigen specificity remained undetermined for the expanded peripheral T cells. At 0.1 to 3.0 mg/kg, CD4+ and CD8+ blood T cells expanded clonally by week 6.

Trimming left V 4 bases short and J 6 bases short, with 6 bases between. CDR1 is ENHRY, CDR2 SYGVKD, per germline. The CDR3 is made up of 11 amino acids. Assay used: immunoSEQ multiplex PCR; TCRdb lists only in-frame clones, some missing. The sample has 90,000 to 150,000 clones; 80% to 90% are singletons. To note about this clone: Its matching antigen is unknown.

The chain couples TRBV10-3 to TRBJ1-2; D not resolved. Sequencing used CD4+ or CD8+ T cells sorted from blood, obtained in a trial of the OX40 agonist ivuxolimab. The TCR sequence derives from an adult with an advanced solid tumor such as melanoma, head and neck, liver or kidney cancer. The DNA of the CDR3 is TGTGCCATCAGTGCGGGGAATGGCTACACCTTC. Protein sequence: CAISAGNGYTF.